This T cell receptor beta chain was observed in a study of PD-1 blockade in classical Hodgkin lymphoma. Study conclusions and caveats: The baseline diversity of complete responders showed similarity to that of newly diagnosed patients.

This CDR3 region has 15 residues. From germline, CDR1 is SGHDN and CDR2 FVKESK. Trimming removed 1 base at V and 4 bases at J, with 14 bases between. All patients experienced relapse after autologous stem cell transplantation, and brentuximab vedotin exposure was variable. Sequencing used immunoSEQ multiplex PCR; TCRdb keeps in-frame clones, though not all of them. This sample has 95,000 to 100,000 clones, with approximately 90% found just once. Notes on this clone: Its antigen is undetermined.

This specimen was peripheral blood mononuclear cells (PBMCs), taken before the second cycle of nivolumab. The chain joins TRBV14 to TRBJ2-7, with D maybe TRBD1 (5 bases). The sequence was collected from a human donor with classical Hodgkin lymphoma. CDR3 nucleotide sequence: TGTGCCAGCAGCCAAGGGTCCAAGGGGCTTTACGAGCAGTACTTC. Protein product: CASSQGSKGLYEQYF.